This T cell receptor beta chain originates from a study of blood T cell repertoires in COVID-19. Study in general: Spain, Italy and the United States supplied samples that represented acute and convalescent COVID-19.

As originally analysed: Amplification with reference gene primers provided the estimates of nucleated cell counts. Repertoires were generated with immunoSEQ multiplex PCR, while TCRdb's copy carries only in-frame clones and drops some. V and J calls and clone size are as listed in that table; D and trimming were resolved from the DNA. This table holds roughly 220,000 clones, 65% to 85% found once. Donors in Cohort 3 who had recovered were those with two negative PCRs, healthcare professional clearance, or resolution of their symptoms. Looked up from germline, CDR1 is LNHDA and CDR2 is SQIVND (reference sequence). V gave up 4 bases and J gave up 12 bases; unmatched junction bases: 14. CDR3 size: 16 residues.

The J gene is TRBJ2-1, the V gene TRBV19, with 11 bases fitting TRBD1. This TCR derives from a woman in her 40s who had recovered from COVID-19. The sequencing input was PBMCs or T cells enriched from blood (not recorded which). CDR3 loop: CASSTYAGTGGPLQFF. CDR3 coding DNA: TGTGCCAGTAGTACTTATGCCGGGACAGGGGGACCCTTGCAGTTCTTC. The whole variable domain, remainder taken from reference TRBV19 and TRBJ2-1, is DGGITQSPKYLFRKEGQNVTLSCEQNLNHDAMYWYRQDPGQGLRLIYYSQIVNDFQKGDIAEGYSVSREKKESFPLTVTSAQKNPTAFYLCASSTYAGTGGPLQFFGPGTRLTVL.